A selection of T cell receptor beta chains follows, all from one sample in a study of blood T cells in healthy people across ages. In TCRdb, the 5' RACE reads were re-called with MiXCR into one record per CDR3 protein. The data show hundreds of thousands of distinct CDR3 sequences, about 30% seen once. Sequencing was performed on blood. These receptors were obtained from a woman older than 75 in good health. Both conserved end residues are part of each CDR3. Each record gives: J gene, clone size, D gene, V gene, CDR3 DNA, CDR3 protein. A D gene is named only where the DNA matches it firmly. A row's size may be missing; if present it is once, few, many or a size class.

j_call: TRBJ1-2; clone_size: NA; d_call: NA; v_call: TRBV6-2/TRBV6-3; cdr3_nt: TGTGCCAGCAGTTACTCTAGGGCCGATGGCTACACCTTC; cdr3_aa: CASSYSRADGYTF
j_call: TRBJ1-2; clone_size: many; d_call: NA; v_call: TRBV5-1; cdr3_nt: TGCGCCAGCAGCTTGGACGGGGGGCGCTCCTATGGCTACACCTTC; cdr3_aa: CASSLDGGRSYGYTF
j_call: TRBJ2-1; clone_size: few; d_call: NA; v_call: TRBV15; cdr3_nt: TGTGCCACCAGCGTGATGTCCTACAATGAGCAGTTCTTC; cdr3_aa: CATSVMSYNEQFF
j_call: TRBJ2-2; clone_size: NA; d_call: NA; v_call: TRBV7-3; cdr3_nt: TGTGCCAGCAGCTCTCATACGAACACCGGGGAGCTGTTTTTT; cdr3_aa: CASSSHTNTGELFF
j_call: TRBJ2-3; clone_size: many; d_call: TRBD2; v_call: TRBV4-3; cdr3_nt: TGCGCCAGCAGCCCAGGTAGCGGGGGTTACACAGATACGCAGTATTTT; cdr3_aa: CASSPGSGGYTDTQYF
j_call: TRBJ1-2; clone_size: few; d_call: NA; v_call: TRBV14; cdr3_nt: TGTGCCAGCAGCCAAGGCACCGGGACGACCTATGGCTACACCTTC; cdr3_aa: CASSQGTGTTYGYTF
j_call: TRBJ1-5; clone_size: NA; d_call: NA; v_call: TRBV7-3; cdr3_nt: TGTGCCAGCAGCAATCGACAGGAACATAGCAATCAGCCCCAGCATTTT; cdr3_aa: CASSNRQEHSNQPQHF
j_call: TRBJ2-5; clone_size: many; d_call: NA; v_call: TRBV7-9; cdr3_nt: TGTGCCAGCAGCCCAGGAGGAGCGGAAGAGACCCAGTACTTC; cdr3_aa: CASSPGGAEETQYF
j_call: TRBJ2-3; clone_size: many; d_call: NA; v_call: TRBV7-8; cdr3_nt: TGTGCCAGCAGCCCCATGAGGGATACGCAGTATTTT; cdr3_aa: CASSPMRDTQYF
j_call: TRBJ2-5; clone_size: many; d_call: NA; v_call: TRBV20-1; cdr3_nt: TGCAGTGCTAGCCAGGACAGCGGGGTCACGGAACAAGAGACCCAGTACTTC; cdr3_aa: CSASQDSGVTEQETQYF
j_call: TRBJ2-5; clone_size: many; d_call: TRBD1; v_call: TRBV7-9; cdr3_nt: TGTGCCAGCAGCTTGACAGGGATCGGAGAGACCCAGTACTTC; cdr3_aa: CASSLTGIGETQYF